The 29 T cell receptor beta chains presented below share a single source sample, sequenced in a study of T cells after yellow fever vaccination. Using its own MiXCR run on the 5' RACE reads, TCRdb lists one record per CDR3 protein. The sample has fewer than 650,000 distinct CDR3 sequences; around a fifth are singletons. The material sequenced was PBMCs, taken approximately 22 days after the first yellow fever vaccination. The origin of the receptors is a young man who received the YFV17D yellow fever vaccine.

This chain joins TRBV19 and TRBJ2-1; D may be TRBD2 (5 bases). Germline V gene sequence: CDR1 LNHDA, CDR2 SQIVND (reference sequence). The CDR3 extends over 15 amino acids. V was clipped by 8 bases and J by 0 bases, with 14 bases between them. CDR3 loop: CASSARRSSYNEQFF. The CDR3 DNA is TGTGCCAGTTCAGCCAGGAGGAGCTCCTACAATGAGCAGTTCTTC.

This clonotype occurred a few times. This sequence joins TRBV7-2 and TRBJ2-1; 16 bases align to TRBD2. V dropped 0 bases and J dropped 4; count of bases not matched to a gene: 9. The germline V gene has CDR1 SGHTA and CDR2 FQGNSA. CDR3 length: 20 amino acids. The CDR3, as DNA: TGTGCCAGCAGCTTAGCCGGGGGACTAGCGGGGGGGCCGCTGTACAATGAGCAGTTCTTC. Amino acids: CASSLAGGLAGGPLYNEQFF.

This clonotype was seen only a few times. The chain carries TRBV20-1 and TRBJ2-7; 9 positions agree with TRBD2. The ends lost 5 bases at V and 4 bases at J; junction bases unmatched: 6. CDR1 and CDR2 (germline): DFQATT, SNEGSKA (reference sequence). The CDR3 consists of 13 residues. The CDR3 loop is CSAVRTSGYEQYF. The CDR3 DNA reads TGCAGTGCTGTAAGAACTAGCGGGTACGAGCAGTACTTC.

CDR3 bases: TGTGCCAGCAGCTTTGTGGGCGAGTACGAGCAGTACTTC. Translation: CASSFVGEYEQYF. The rearrangement links TRBV7-2 to TRBJ2-7, with D hard to call. CDR3 length: 13 amino acids. CDR1 is SGHTA and CDR2 is FQGNSA in the germline V gene. V gave up 3 bases and J gave up 4 bases, with 10 bases separating them.

The J gene is TRBJ2-1, the V gene TRBV12-3 or TRBV12-4; tentatively, D is TRBD1 (5 bases). The CDR3 has 12 amino acids. Trimming stripped 6 bases from V and 6 bases from J, with 9 bases between. The CDR3 here is CASRSDTNEQFF. DNA for the CDR3: TGTGCCAGCAGATCGGACACCAATGAGCAGTTCTTC.

This clonotype was found a few times. V is TRBV25-1 and J is TRBJ2-7; D might be TRBD1 (6 bases). Germline V lookup: CDR1 MGHDK, CDR2 SYGVNS. The CDR3 has 14 residues. Trimming took off 8 bases at V and 6 bases at J, with 20 bases between the two ends. CDR3 amino acids: CASRRSGVAPEQYV. In DNA, the CDR3 is TGTGCCAGCCGACGGTCAGGGGTTGCCCCCGAGCAGTACGTC.

This clonotype was recorded a few times. The chain joins TRBV6-1 to TRBJ1-5; TRBD1 might be the D (5 bases). This CDR3 has 15 residues. Trimming cost V 1 base and J 1 base, with 8 bases left between them. The germline V gene has CDR1 MNHNS and CDR2 SASEGT. The CDR3 bases are TGTGCCAGCAGTGAAGTGGGGGGGAGCAATCAGCCCCAGCATTTT. Amino acid sequence: CASSEVGGSNQPQHF.

This clonotype was detected a few times. The chain has TRBV30 and TRBJ1-2, with D hard to call. The CDR3 has 13 residues. Germline V gene sequence: CDR1 GTSNPN, CDR2 SVGIG (reference sequence). V was pared by 2 bases and J by 1 base, with 8 bases between. Here the CDR3 reads CAWSPGDNYGYTF. The DNA of the CDR3 is TGTGCCTGGAGTCCTGGAGATAACTATGGCTACACCTTC.

V and J are TRBV6-5 and TRBJ2-5, with TRBD2 matching 7 bases. The CDR3 is 14 amino acids. With 4 bases clipped from V and 3 bases from J, the junction kept 5 bases outside the gene matches. Germline values: CDR1 MNHEY, CDR2 SVGAGI. The CDR3: CASSLGGVKETQYF. The CDR3 bases are TGTGCCAGCAGTTTGGGAGGGGTGAAAGAGACCCAGTACTTC.

The CDR3 here is CASSPSRGQDEAFF. The DNA for the CDR3 is TGTGCCAGCAGCCCCTCCCGAGGGCAGGATGAAGCTTTCTTT. This sequence joins TRBV7-2 and TRBJ1-1; D gene unclear. Trimming shortened V by 5 bases and J by 7 bases, and 17 bases separated the two germline ends. Germline CDR1 SGHTA, CDR2 FQGNSA. The CDR3 covers 14 residues.

The rearrangement uses TRBV19 and TRBJ2-3; perhaps TRBD1 as D (5 bases). The CDR3 is made up of 14 amino acids. The germline CDR1 and CDR2 sequences are LNHDA and SQIVND (reference sequence). V shed 4 bases and J shed 1 base, with 9 bases lying between them. DNA for the CDR3: TGTGCCAGTAGTAGCAGGGAAGGCACAGATACGCAGTATTTT. It codes for CASSSREGTDTQYF.

The CDR3 sequence: CASSQGQGGGYTF. In DNA form, the CDR3 reads TGTGCCAGCAGCCAGGGACAGGGTGGCGGCTACACCTTC. This chain joins TRBV3-1 and TRBJ1-2; 9 positions match TRBD1. This CDR3 has 13 residues. Germline assignment: CDR1 LGHDT and CDR2 YNNKEL (reference sequence). Trimming cost V 3 bases and J 8 bases; bases outside gene matches: 4.

This clonotype has more than one count but fewer than ten. This chain connects TRBV27 to TRBJ1-4; the D is unclear. Germline V CDR1 and CDR2: MNHEY, SMNVEV (reference sequence). Trimming shortened V by 5 bases and J by 8 bases, and 12 bases separated the two germline ends. There are 13 residues in the CDR3. The CDR3 loop reads CASSPGRMEKLFF. The CDR3 nucleotides are TGTGCCAGCAGTCCCGGGAGAATGGAAAAACTGTTTTTT.

The J gene is TRBJ1-5, the V gene TRBV6-2 or TRBV6-3; D remains unclear. The CDR3 consists of 14 residues. Germline CDR1 is MNHEY and CDR2 is SVGEGT. V lost 7 bases and J 1 base, leaving 11 bases between the germline ends. The CDR3 region has the DNA TGTGCCAGCAAAGATATGGGGAGCAATCAGCCCCAGCATTTT. This gives the protein CASKDMGSNQPQHF.

This clonotype was counted only a few times. This rearrangement joins TRBV25-1 to TRBJ2-1, with TRBD1 identical over 11 bases. The CDR3 is made up of 16 amino acids. Germline V gene sequence: CDR1 MGHDK, CDR2 SYGVNS. V was clipped by 4 bases and J by 7 bases; unmatched bases: 9. The CDR3 is CASSGDRGAGRNEQFF. CDR3 nucleotides: TGTGCCAGCAGTGGGGACAGGGGGGCCGGGCGGAATGAGCAGTTCTTC.

The chain couples TRBV7-9 to TRBJ2-5; 10 nucleotides agree with TRBD2. The trim removed 1 base at V and 2 bases at J, leaving 7 bases unmatched. Germline V gene data show CDR1 as SEHNR and CDR2 as FQNEAQ (reference sequence). The CDR3 sequence is 17 residues long. CDR3 in DNA: TGTGCCAGCAGCTTAGGCTCGAGCGGGGGGGATCAAGAGACCCAGTACTTC. This gives the protein CASSLGSSGGDQETQYF.

In its sample, this clonotype was seen a few times. The genes are TRBV29-1 and TRBJ2-3; D remains ambiguous. The length of the CDR3 is 14 residues. Germline V CDR1 and CDR2: SQVTM, ANQGSEA. V was pared by 7 bases and J by 5 bases, with 19 bases between. CDR3 protein: CSANPGSQLDTQYF. For the CDR3, the DNA is TGCAGCGCTAACCCCGGGTCTCAACTAGATACGCAGTATTTT.

This clonotype was counted a few times. The chain recombines TRBV18 with TRBJ1-4; D unclear. The CDR3 length is 15 residues. Trimming pared 4 bases from V and 8 bases from J, leaving 17 bases between. The germline V gene encodes CDR1 KGHSH and CDR2 LQKENI. Written as DNA, the CDR3 is TGTGCCAGCTCACTCCCAAGTCCAGGAGGAGAAAAACTGTTTTTT. Protein: CASSLPSPGGEKLFF.

The genes are TRBV5-1 and TRBJ1-1, with 9 bases that match TRBD1. V lost 0 bases and J lost 0; bases outside the gene matches: 0. The CDR3 has 15 amino acids. Germline CDR1 SGHRS, CDR2 YFSETQ. This chain's CDR3 is CASSLGQGVNTEAFF. CDR3 in DNA: TGCGCCAGCAGCTTGGGACAGGGGGTGAACACTGAAGCTTTCTTT.

This clonotype was seen a few times. This CDR3 is CASSWRDGYTF. Written as DNA, the CDR3 is TGTGCCAGCAGTTGGCGGGATGGCTACACCTTC. The chain links TRBV6-2 or TRBV6-3 to TRBJ1-2; D uncertain. Germline V gene sequence: CDR1 MNHEY, CDR2 SVGEGT. Deletions cut 4 bases from V and 6 bases from J, with 6 bases between. The CDR3 runs to 11 residues.

The chain links TRBV18 to TRBJ1-1; unclear D gene. Germline CDR1 is KGHSH and CDR2 is LQKENI. This CDR3 is built from 14 residues. V lost 2 bases, J lost 3 bases, and 10 bases lay in between. CDR3 sequence (DNA): TGTGCCAGCTCACCAGAGGTTTGGGACACTGAAGCTTTCTTT. This gives the protein CASSPEVWDTEAFF. Variable domain in full (rest from reference TRBV18 and TRBJ1-1): NAGVMQNPRHLVRRRGQEARLRCSPMKGHSHVYWYRQLPEEGLKFMVYLQKENIIDESGMPKERFSAEFPKEGPSILRIQQVVRGDSAAYFCASSPEVWDTEAFFGQGTRLTVV.

This clonotype was counted between two and nine times. J is TRBJ1-1 and V is TRBV10-3; D gene uncertain. Between the trimmed V and J ends, which lost 3 bases and 8 bases, there was a span of 10 bases. The germline CDR1 and CDR2 sequences are ENHRY and SYGVKD. There are 12 residues in the CDR3. This CDR3 reads CAISDEVSEAFF. In nucleotides, the CDR3 is TGTGCCATCAGTGATGAGGTTTCGGAAGCTTTCTTT.

The chain uses TRBV28 and TRBJ1-2, with TRBD1 identical over 7 bases. The V gene's germline CDR1 is MDHEN and CDR2 SYDVKM. This CDR3 comprises 17 residues. Germline trimming cut 4 bases from V and 3 bases from J; bases unmatched to any gene: 14. The CDR3 loop reads CASSSPLTRDSYYGYTF. The CDR3 DNA is TGTGCCAGCAGTTCACCCCTGACCCGGGACAGTTACTATGGCTACACCTTC.

This clonotype was counted only a few times. The V gene is TRBV19, the J gene TRBJ1-4, with unresolved D. The CDR3 has 14 amino acids. Germline lookup yields CDR1 LNHDA and CDR2 SQIVND (reference sequence). Trimming took 1 base from V and 8 from J, leaving 11 bases between them. CDR3 sequence reads: CASSIGVSPEKLFF. CDR3 bases: TGTGCCAGTAGTATAGGGGTATCTCCCGAAAAACTGTTTTTT. The full variable domain, in which reference TRBV19 and TRBJ1-4 provide the parts outside the CDR3, is DGGITQSPKYLFRKEGQNVTLSCEQNLNHDAMYWYRQDPGQGLRLIYYSQIVNDFQKGDIAEGYSVSREKKESFPLTVTSAQKNPTAFYLCASSIGVSPEKLFFGSGTQLSVL.

The chain combines TRBV7-2 with TRBJ2-7; possibly TRBD2 for D (6 bases). Germline-derived CDR1 and CDR2 are SGHTA and FQGNSA. V was cut by 1 base and J by 1 base, with 14 bases left in between. This CDR3 comprises 16 residues. CDR3 residues: CASSLVGGAESYEQYV. The DNA of the CDR3 is TGTGCCAGCAGCTTAGTCGGAGGGGCTGAATCCTACGAGCAGTACGTC.

In its sample, this clonotype was seen a few times. The V gene is TRBV20-1, the J gene TRBJ1-1; a weak D match, TRBD1 (5 bases). CDR3 size: 15 residues. Germline CDR1 and CDR2: DFQATT and SNEGSKA (reference sequence). With 2 bases removed from V and 1 base from J, the gap between germline ends came to 14 bases. CDR3 loop: CSARKWDGANTEAFF. The CDR3 DNA is TGCAGTGCTAGAAAATGGGACGGCGCGAACACTGAAGCTTTCTTT.

This chain links TRBV25-1 with TRBJ2-2; D gene unclear. Trimming took off 3 bases at V and 5 bases at J, with 10 bases between the two ends. Germline values: CDR1 MGHDK, CDR2 SYGVNS. The CDR3 totals 14 residues. The CDR3 here is CASSEGIRTGELFF. CDR3 bases: TGTGCCAGCAGTGAGGGTATAAGGACCGGGGAGCTGTTTTTT. The entire variable domain, with the rest obtained from reference TRBV25-1 and TRBJ2-2, is as follows: EADIYQTPRYLVIGTGKKITLECSQTMGHDKMYWYQQDPGMELHLIHYSYGVNSTEKGDLSSESTVSRIRTEHFPLTLESARPSHTSQYLCASSEGIRTGELFFGEGSRLTVL.

The rearrangement joins TRBV5-1 to TRBJ2-7, with TRBD1 matching 7 bases. Trimming took 4 bases from V and 0 from J; bases not matched to a gene: 13. Germline V gene lookup returns CDR1 SGHRS and CDR2 YFSETQ. The length of the CDR3 is 17 residues. This chain's CDR3 is CASSPALEDRSSYEQYV. The CDR3, as DNA: TGCGCCAGCAGCCCAGCCCTAGAGGACAGGAGCTCCTACGAGCAGTACGTC.

This clonotype came up a few times. V gene TRBV7-9 combines with J gene TRBJ1-2, with D unresolved. The CDR3 length is 13 residues. V was shortened by 1 base and J by 8 bases, with 11 bases between the two germline ends. Germline V gene sequence: CDR1 SEHNR, CDR2 FQNEAQ (reference sequence). CDR3 amino acids: CASSLVGGWGYTF. DNA for the CDR3: TGTGCCAGCAGCTTAGTAGGAGGTTGGGGCTACACCTTC.